The T cell receptor (beta chain) described here comes from a study of read filtering for tumor transcriptome and immune sequencing. Overall study context: Mean patient age was approximately 66 years, range roughly 47 to 90; around 16 male, about 15 female.

From 350 to 500 ng of RNA, a library with molecular barcoded alpha/delta and beta/gamma adaptors was made. TCRdb recomputed calls from the reads with MiXCR, one row per CDR3 protein. Of over 45,000 distinct CDR3 sequences in the sample, 20% to 25% were seen once. This clonotype was counted a few times. Its specificity is not known. After removal of 4 bases from V and 4 bases from J, the junction contained 8 bases not matched to a gene. The CDR3 is 16 amino acids. CDR1 and CDR2 (germline): SGHKS, YYEKEE (reference sequence). Study observations and caveats: Approximately 87% of IR-seq clonotypes had a single read, yet these held 3% to 4% of reads.

The sequenced sample consisted of a population of CD138-negative cells sorted from bone marrow. This TCR was recovered from a donor over 35 with multiple myeloma. The chain couples TRBV5-5 to TRBJ2-3; 11 bases are shared with TRBD1. The CDR3: CASSTRPGQGADTQYF. The CDR3 nucleotides are TGTGCCAGCAGCACCAGGCCGGGACAGGGGGCAGATACGCAGTATTTT.